This T cell receptor beta chain was found in a study of T-cell memory formation after mild COVID-19. TCRdb reanalysed the 5' RACE reads using MiXCR and keeps one entry per CDR3 protein. Found here are 210,000 or so distinct CDR3 sequences, about 11% of them singletons; the top ten hold approximately 2.8%. The ends were cut back, 2 bases at V and 5 bases at J, with 9 bases in the middle. The CDR3 is made up of 13 amino acids. Germline CDR1 WSHSY, CDR2 SAAADI. This clonotype was seen repeatedly, ten times or more. Its antigen is currently unknown. Study-level points and caveats: Chiefly within CM and EM were the contracting CD4+ clones; CD8+ ones were within EMRA.

The rearrangement links TRBV10-2 to TRBJ2-5; unclear D gene. Specimen: PBMCs or a T cell subset sorted from them (not recorded which). The source of this sequence is a man aged 18 to 30 who had mild COVID-19 (a few samples of this study predate the infection). Cell type and time point are not known. The CDR3 nucleotides are TGCGCCAGCAGTGAGGGTGGCTGGGAGACCCAGTACTTC. Its protein product is CASSEGGWETQYF.